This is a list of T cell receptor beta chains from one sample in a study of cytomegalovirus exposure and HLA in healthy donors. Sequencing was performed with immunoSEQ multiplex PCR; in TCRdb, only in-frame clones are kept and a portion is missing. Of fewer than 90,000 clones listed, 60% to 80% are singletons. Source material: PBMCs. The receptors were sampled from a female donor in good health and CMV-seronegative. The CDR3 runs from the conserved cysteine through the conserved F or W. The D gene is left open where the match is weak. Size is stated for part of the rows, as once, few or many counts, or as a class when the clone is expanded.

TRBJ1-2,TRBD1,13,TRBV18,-,TGTGCCAGCTCACCAACAGGGGGGCGAGGCTACACCTTC,CASSPTGGRGYTF
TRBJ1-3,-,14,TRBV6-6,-,TGTGCCAGCAGCCGTGACGGGGGGGGAAACACCATATATTTT,CASSRDGGGNTIYF
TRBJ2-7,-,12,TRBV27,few,TGTGCCAGCAGTTCAACAGTCTACGAGCAGTACTTC,CASSSTVYEQYF
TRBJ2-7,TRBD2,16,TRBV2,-,TGTGCCAGCAGCTTAAAACCGGGACTAGCGGGGTACGAGCAGTACTTC,CASSLKPGLAGYEQYF
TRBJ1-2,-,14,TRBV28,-,TGTGCCAGCAGTCGAACAGGGTCAAACTATGGCTACACCTTC,CASSRTGSNYGYTF
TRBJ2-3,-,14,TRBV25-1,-,TGTGCCAGCAGTCCAGGGGCCCGCACAGATACGCAGTATTTT,CASSPGARTDTQYF
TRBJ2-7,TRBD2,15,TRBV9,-,TGTGCCAGCAGCGCGGGGGGGGATACGACCTACGAGCAGTACTTC,CASSAGGDTTYEQYF
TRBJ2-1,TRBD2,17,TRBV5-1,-,TGCGCCAGCAGCTTGGAGGGTAGCGGGAGTTCCTACAATGAGCAGTTCTTC,CASSLEGSGSSYNEQFF
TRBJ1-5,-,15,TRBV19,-,TGTGCCAGTAGTGACAGACCCAGGAGCAATCAGCCCCAGCATTTT,CASSDRPRSNQPQHF
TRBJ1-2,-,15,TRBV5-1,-,TGCGCCAGCAGCTTGGAGGCAGGGTCTATCCATGGCTACACCTTC,CASSLEAGSIHGYTF
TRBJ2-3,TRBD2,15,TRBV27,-,TGTGCCAGCAGCTGGACTAGCGGGGGAACAGATACGCAGTATTTT,CASSWTSGGTDTQYF
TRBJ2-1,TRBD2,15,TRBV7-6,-,TGTGCCAGCAGCTTTGGAGCGGGAATCTACAATGAGCAGTTCTTC,CASSFGAGIYNEQFF
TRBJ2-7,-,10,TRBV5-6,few,TGTGCCAGCGGAAGGCGGGAGCAGTACTTC,CASGRREQYF
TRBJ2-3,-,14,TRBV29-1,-,TGCAGCGTTGACAGGCTAGCTGGGGCAGATACGCAGTATTTT,CSVDRLAGADTQYF
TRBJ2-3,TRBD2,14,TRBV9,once,TGTGCCAGCACACAGGCGGGGGGCACAGATACGCAGTATTTT,CASTQAGGTDTQYF
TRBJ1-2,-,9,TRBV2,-,TGTGCCAGTGCGGGTGGCTACACCTTC,CASAGGYTF
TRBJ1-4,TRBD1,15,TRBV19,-,TGTGCCAGTAGTCCAATGGACAGGGTAGAGGAAAAACTGTTTTTT,CASSPMDRVEEKLFF
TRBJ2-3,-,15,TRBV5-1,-,TGCGCCAGCAGCTTGACTGACTCTAGCACAGATACGCAGTATTTT,CASSLTDSSTDTQYF
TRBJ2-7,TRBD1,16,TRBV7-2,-,TGTGCCAGCTCCTCGCCTATCAACAGGGGGAAATACGAGCAGTACTTC,CASSSPINRGKYEQYF
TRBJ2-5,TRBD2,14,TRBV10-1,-,TGCGCCAGCAGTGAGGGCGGGAGCGGCGAGACCCAGTACTTC,CASSEGGSGETQYF
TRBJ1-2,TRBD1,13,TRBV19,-,TGTGCCAGTAGTACAGACAGGGGGAATGGCTACACCTTC,CASSTDRGNGYTF
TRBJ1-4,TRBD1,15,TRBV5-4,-,TGTGCCAGCAGCACATTGACAGGGGGGAATGAAAAACTGTTTTTT,CASSTLTGGNEKLFF
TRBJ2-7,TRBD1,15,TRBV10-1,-,TGCGCCAGCAGTGGAACCGGGACAGGGACCTACGAGCAGTACTTC,CASSGTGTGTYEQYF
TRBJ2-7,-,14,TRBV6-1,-,TGTGCCAGCAGTGCCCGGGGGTACTCCTACGAGCAGTACTTC,CASSARGYSYEQYF
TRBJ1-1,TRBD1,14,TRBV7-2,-,TGTGCCAAAGTGACAGGGGATTTTGACGCTGAAGCTTTCTTT,CAKVTGDFDAEAFF
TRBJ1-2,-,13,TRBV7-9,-,TGTGCCAGCAGCTTAGGCGGAACTTATGGCTACACCTTC,CASSLGGTYGYTF
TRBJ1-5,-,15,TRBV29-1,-,TGCAGCGTTGAAGAACCGCCACGGGGCAATCAGCCCCAGCATTTT,CSVEEPPRGNQPQHF
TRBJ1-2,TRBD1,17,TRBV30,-,TGTGCCTGGAGGACCCCGGGACAGGGGAGTAGTAACTATGGCTACACCTTC,CAWRTPGQGSSNYGYTF
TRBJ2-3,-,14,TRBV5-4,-,TGTGCCAGCAGCTTGGGACAGCGTGGAGATACGCAGTATTTT,CASSLGQRGDTQYF
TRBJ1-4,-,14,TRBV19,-,TGTGCCAGTAGTATAGAGACCCGGGGTGAAAAACTGTTTTTT,CASSIETRGEKLFF
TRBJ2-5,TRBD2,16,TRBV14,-,TGTGCCAGCAGCCAAGTGGGGCTAGCGGTTCAAGAGACCCAGTACTTC,CASSQVGLAVQETQYF
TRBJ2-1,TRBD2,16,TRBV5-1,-,TGCGCCAGCAGCTTGGACAGCGGGAGGTCCTACAATGAGCAGTTCTTC,CASSLDSGRSYNEQFF
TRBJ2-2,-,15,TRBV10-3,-,TGTGCCATCAGGGCAGGGGAGGGAAACACCGGGGAGCTGTTTTTT,CAIRAGEGNTGELFF
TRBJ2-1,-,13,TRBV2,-,TGTGCCAGCACCTTAGGGGCTTACAATGAGCAGTTCTTC,CASTLGAYNEQFF
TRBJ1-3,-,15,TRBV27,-,TGTGCCAGCAGTTTTTGGCAGGGCGCAGGAAACACCATATATTTT,CASSFWQGAGNTIYF
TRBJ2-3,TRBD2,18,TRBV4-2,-,TGTGCCAGCAGCAAAGGGACTAGCGGGGGCTCTAGCACAGATACGCAGTATTTT,CASSKGTSGGSSTDTQYF
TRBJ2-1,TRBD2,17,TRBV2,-,TGTGCCAGCAACCTAGGACTAGCGGGGGGTTCCATGGATGAGCAGTTCTTC,CASNLGLAGGSMDEQFF
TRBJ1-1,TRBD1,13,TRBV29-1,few,TGCAGCGTTGAGCAAACAGGGGGCACTGAAGCTTTCTTT,CSVEQTGGTEAFF
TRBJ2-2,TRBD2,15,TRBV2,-,TGTGCCAGCAGCGCCCCTAGCGGGAGGAGCGGGGAGCTGTTTTTT,CASSAPSGRSGELFF
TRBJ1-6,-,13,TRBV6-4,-,TGTGCCAGCAGTGTTTCGGGGGACTCACCCCTCCACTTT,CASSVSGDSPLHF
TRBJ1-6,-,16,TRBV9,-,TGTGCCAGCAGCGTAGAGGCAGGGGTACCCAATTCACCCCTCCACTTT,CASSVEAGVPNSPLHF
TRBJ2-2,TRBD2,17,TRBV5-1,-,TGCGCCAGCAGCTTGACAGGACTAGCGACGAACACCGGGGAGCTGTTTTTT,CASSLTGLATNTGELFF
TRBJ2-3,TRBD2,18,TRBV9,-,TGTGCCAGCAGCGTACGGCTAGCGGGGGATGCTAGCACAGATACGCAGTATTTT,CASSVRLAGDASTDTQYF
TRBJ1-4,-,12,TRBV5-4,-,TGTGCCAGCAGCCAATTGGGCGAAAAACTGTTTTTT,CASSQLGEKLFF
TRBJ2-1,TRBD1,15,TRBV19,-,TGTGCCAGTAGGCTCCGGGGACAGGGATACGGTGAGCAGTTCTTC,CASRLRGQGYGEQFF